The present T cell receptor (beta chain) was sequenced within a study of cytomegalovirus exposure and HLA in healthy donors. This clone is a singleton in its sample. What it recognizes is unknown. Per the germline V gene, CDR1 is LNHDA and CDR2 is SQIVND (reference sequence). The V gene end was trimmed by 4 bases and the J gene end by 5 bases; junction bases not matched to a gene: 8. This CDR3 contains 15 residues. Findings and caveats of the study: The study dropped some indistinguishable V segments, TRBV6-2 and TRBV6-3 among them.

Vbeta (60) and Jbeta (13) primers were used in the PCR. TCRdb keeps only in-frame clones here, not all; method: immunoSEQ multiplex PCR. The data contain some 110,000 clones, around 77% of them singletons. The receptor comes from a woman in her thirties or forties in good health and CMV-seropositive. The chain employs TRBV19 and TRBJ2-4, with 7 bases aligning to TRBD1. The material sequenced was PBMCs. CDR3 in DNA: TGTGCCAGTAGTAAGGGGGCTGCGTTCGAAAACATTCAGTACTTC. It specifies CASSKGAAFENIQYF.